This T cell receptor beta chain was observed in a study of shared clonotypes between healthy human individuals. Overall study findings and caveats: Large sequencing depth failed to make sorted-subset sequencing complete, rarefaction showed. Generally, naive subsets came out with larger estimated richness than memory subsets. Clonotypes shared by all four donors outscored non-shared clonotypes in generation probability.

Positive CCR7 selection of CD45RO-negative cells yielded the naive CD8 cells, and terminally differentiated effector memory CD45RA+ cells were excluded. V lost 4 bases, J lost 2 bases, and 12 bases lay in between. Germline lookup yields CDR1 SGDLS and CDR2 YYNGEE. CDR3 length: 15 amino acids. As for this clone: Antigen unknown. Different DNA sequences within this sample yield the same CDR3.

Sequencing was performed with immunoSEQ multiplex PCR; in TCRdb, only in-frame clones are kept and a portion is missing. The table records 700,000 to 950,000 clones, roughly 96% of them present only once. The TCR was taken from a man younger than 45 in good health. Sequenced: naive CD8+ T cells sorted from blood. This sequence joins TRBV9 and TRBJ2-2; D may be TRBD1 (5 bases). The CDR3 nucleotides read TGTGCCAGCAGCCCCCGACAGACAAACACCGGGGAGCTGTTTTTT. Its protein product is CASSPRQTNTGELFF.